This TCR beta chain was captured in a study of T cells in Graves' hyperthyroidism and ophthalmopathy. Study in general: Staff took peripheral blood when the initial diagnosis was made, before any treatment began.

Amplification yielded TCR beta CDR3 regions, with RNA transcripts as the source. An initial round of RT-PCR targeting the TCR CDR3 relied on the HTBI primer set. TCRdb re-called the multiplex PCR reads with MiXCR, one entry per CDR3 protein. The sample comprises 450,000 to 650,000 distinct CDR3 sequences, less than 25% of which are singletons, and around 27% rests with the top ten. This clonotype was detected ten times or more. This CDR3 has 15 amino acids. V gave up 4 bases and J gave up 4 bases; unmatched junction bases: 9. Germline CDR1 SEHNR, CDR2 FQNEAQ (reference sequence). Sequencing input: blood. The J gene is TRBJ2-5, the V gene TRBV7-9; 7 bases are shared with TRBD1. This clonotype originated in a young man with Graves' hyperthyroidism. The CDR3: CASSSRTGGAETQYF. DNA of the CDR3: TGTGCCAGCAGCTCGCGGACAGGAGGTGCAGAGACCCAGTACTTC.